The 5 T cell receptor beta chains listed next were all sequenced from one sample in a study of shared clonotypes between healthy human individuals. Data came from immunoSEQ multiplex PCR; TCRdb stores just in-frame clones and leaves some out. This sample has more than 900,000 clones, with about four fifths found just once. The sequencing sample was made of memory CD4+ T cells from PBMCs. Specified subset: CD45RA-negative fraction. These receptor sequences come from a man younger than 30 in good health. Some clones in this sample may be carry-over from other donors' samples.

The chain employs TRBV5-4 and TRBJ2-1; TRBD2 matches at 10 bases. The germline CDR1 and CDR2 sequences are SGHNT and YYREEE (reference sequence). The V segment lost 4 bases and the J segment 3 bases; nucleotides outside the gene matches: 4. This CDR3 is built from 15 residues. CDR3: CASSSTSGIYNEQFF. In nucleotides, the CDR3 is TGTGCCAGCAGCAGCACTAGCGGGATCTACAATGAGCAGTTCTTC.

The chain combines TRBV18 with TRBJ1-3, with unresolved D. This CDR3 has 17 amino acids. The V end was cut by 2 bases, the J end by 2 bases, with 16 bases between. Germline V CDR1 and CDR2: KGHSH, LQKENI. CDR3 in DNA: TGTGCCAGCTCACCAAAGGGATCAACAAGAGCTGGAAACACCATATATTTT. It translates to CASSPKGSTRAGNTIYF.

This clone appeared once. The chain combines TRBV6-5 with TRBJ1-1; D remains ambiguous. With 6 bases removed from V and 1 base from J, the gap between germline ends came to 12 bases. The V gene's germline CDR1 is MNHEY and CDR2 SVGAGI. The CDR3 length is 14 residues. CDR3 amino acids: CASRPYGKNTEAFF. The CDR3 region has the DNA TGTGCCAGCAGGCCCTATGGAAAGAACACTGAAGCTTTCTTT.

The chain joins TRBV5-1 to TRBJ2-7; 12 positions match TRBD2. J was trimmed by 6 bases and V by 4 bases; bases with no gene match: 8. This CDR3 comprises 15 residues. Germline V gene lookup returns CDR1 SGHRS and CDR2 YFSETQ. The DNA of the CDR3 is TGCGCCAGCAGCGTGACGGCTAGCGGGAGGGGCGAGCAGTACTTC. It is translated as CASSVTASGRGEQYF.

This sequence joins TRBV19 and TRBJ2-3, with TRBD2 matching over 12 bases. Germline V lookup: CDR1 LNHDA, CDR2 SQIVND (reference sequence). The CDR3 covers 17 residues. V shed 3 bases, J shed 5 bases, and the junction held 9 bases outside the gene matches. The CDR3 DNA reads TGTGCCAGTAGTATCCAGACTAGCGGGAGTTTTGTAGATACGCAGTATTTT. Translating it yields CASSIQTSGSFVDTQYF. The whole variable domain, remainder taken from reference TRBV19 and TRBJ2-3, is DGGITQSPKYLFRKEGQNVTLSCEQNLNHDAMYWYRQDPGQGLRLIYYSQIVNDFQKGDIAEGYSVSREKKESFPLTVTSAQKNPTAFYLCASSIQTSGSFVDTQYFGPGTRLTVL.